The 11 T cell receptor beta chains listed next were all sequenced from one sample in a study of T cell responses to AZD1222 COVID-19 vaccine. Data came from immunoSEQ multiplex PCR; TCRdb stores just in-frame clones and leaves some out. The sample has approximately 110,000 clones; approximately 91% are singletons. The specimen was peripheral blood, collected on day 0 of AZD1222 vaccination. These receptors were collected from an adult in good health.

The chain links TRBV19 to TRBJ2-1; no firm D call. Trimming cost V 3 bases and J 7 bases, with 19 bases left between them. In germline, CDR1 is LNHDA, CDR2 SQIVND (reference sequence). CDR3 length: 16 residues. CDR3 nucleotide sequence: TGTGCCAGTAGTATTTCTAGGAGCGAGACAAGGAATGAGCAGTTCTTC. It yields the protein CASSISRSETRNEQFF.

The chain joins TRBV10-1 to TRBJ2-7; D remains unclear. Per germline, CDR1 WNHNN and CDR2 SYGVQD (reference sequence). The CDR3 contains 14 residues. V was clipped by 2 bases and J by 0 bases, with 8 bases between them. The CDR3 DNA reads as TGCGCCAGCAGTGAGGTCGTCGTCTCCTACGAGCAGTACGTC. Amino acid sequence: CASSEVVVSYEQYV.

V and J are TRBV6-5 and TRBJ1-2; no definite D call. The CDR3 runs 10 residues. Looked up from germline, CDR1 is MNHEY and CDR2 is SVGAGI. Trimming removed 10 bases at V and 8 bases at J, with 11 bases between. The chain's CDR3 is CATLSRGYTF. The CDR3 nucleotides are TGTGCCACCCTGTCTCGCGGCTACACCTTC.

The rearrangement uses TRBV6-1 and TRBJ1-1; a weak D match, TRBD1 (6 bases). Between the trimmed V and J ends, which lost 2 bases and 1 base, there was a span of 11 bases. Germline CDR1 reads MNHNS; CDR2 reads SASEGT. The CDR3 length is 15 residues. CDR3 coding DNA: TGTGCCAGCAGTGAACTGGGGGCGCGGAACACTGAAGCTTTCTTT. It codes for CASSELGARNTEAFF.

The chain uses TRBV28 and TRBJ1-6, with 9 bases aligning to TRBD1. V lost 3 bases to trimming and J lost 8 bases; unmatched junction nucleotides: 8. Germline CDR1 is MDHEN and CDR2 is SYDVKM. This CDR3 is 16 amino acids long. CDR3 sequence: CASSFLVDRGDSPLHF. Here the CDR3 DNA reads TGTGCCAGCAGTTTTCTGGTCGACAGGGGGGATTCACCCCTCCACTTT.

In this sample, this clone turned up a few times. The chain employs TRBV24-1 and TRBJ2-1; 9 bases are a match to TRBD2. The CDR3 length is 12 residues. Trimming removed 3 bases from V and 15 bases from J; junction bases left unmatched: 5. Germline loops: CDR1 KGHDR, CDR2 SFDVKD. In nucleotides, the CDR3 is TGTGCCACCAGTGATCTAGCGGGAAGTCCGTTCTTC. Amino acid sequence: CATSDLAGSPFF.

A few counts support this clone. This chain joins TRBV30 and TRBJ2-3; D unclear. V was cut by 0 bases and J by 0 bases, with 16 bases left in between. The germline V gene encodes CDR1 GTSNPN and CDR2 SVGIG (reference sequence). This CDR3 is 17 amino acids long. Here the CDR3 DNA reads TGTGCCTGGAGTGTACGAGTATCAAGCGTTAGCACAGATACGCAGTATTTT. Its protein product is CAWSVRVSSVSTDTQYF. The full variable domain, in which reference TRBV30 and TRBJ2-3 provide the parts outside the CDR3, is SQTIHQWPATLVQPVGSPLSLECTVEGTSNPNLYWYRQAAGRGLQLLFYSVGIGQISSEVPQNLSASRPQDRQFILSSKKLLLSDSGFYLCAWSVRVSSVSTDTQYFGPGTRLTVL.

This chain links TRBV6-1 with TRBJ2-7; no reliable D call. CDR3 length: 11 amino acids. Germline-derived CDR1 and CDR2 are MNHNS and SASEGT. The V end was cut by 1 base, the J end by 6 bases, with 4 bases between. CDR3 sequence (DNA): TGTGCCAGCAGTGAAGTGCGCGAGCAGTACGTC. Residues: CASSEVREQYV.

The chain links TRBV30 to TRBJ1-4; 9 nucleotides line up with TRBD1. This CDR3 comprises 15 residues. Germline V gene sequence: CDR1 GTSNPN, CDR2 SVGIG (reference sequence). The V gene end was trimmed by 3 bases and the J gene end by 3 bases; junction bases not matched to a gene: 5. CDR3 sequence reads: CAWRPTGGSNEKLFF. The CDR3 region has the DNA TGTGCCTGGAGGCCGACAGGGGGGTCTAATGAAAAACTGTTTTTT.

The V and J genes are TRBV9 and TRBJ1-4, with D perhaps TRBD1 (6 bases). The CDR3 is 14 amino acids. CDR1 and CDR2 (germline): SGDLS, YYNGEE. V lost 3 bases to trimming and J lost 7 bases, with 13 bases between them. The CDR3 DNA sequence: TGTGCCAGCAGCGCAGGGGTGGGAAGTGAAAAACTGTTTTTT. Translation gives CASSAGVGSEKLFF.

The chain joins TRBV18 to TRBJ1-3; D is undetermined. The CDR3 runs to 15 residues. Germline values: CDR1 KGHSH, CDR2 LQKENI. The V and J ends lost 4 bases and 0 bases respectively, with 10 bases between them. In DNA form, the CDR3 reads TGTGCCAGCTCACATGTGGGATCCTCTGGAAACACCATATATTTT. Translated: CASSHVGSSGNTIYF.